Each of the 26 T cell receptor beta chains below was sequenced from the same sample in a study of cytomegalovirus exposure and HLA in healthy donors. Researchers ran the PCR with 60 Vbeta and 13 Jbeta primers. Clones were read by immunoSEQ multiplex PCR, and TCRdb kept only the in-frame ones, dropping some. The table shows about 140,000 clones, with roughly 79% occurring only once. The sample comprised PBMCs. The receptors come from a woman aged 40 to 49 in good health and CMV-seronegative.

This chain connects TRBV7-9 to TRBJ2-2; TRBD1 aligns across 7 bases. V was pared by 3 bases and J by 6 bases, with 4 bases of the junction left unmatched. Germline CDR1 is SEHNR and CDR2 is FQNEAQ (reference sequence). There are 14 residues in the CDR3. This CDR3 reads CASSFSTGAGELFF. The DNA of the CDR3 is TGTGCCAGCAGCTTTTCCACAGGGGCCGGGGAGCTGTTTTTT.

The chain is built from TRBV7-2 and TRBJ2-1, with D uncertain. Germline V gene data show CDR1 as SGHTA and CDR2 as FQGNSA. This CDR3 is 15 amino acids long. The V gene lost 0 bases and the J gene lost 0 bases, with 6 bases spanning the gap. Here the CDR3 reads CASSLAYSSYNEQFF. The CDR3 nucleotides read TGTGCCAGCAGCTTAGCTTATTCCTCCTACAATGAGCAGTTCTTC.

J is TRBJ1-5 and V is TRBV28; D gene unclear. There are 16 residues in the CDR3. In germline, CDR1 is MDHEN, CDR2 SYDVKM. V shed 6 bases and J shed 9 bases, with 24 bases lying between them. The CDR3 bases are TGTGCCAGCAGCTTCCTTACCCGCATTAACAATGTGCCCCAGCATTTT. Translated: CASSFLTRINNVPQHF. The complete variable domain, with remaining parts taken from reference TRBV28 and TRBJ1-5, reads DVKVTQSSRYLVKRTGEKVFLECVQDMDHENMFWYRQDPGLGLRLIYFSYDVKMKEKGDIPEGYSVSREKKERFSLILESASTNQTSMYLCASSFLTRINNVPQHFGDGTRLSIL.

V is TRBV28 and J is TRBJ2-1; 9 nucleotides agree with TRBD2. This CDR3 region has 14 residues. The V and J ends lost 9 bases and 9 bases, in that order; junction bases with no gene match: 12. Germline values: CDR1 MDHEN, CDR2 SYDVKM. In DNA, the CDR3 is TGTGCCAGTTTAGTAGCGGGAGATTCGGGTGAGCAGTTCTTC. Protein product: CASLVAGDSGEQFF.

The chain employs TRBV11-3 and TRBJ2-1, with D unresolved. The CDR3 has 16 amino acids. V dropped 2 bases and J dropped 0 bases, with 11 bases sitting between them. The germline V gene has CDR1 SGHNT and CDR2 YENEEA. CDR3 bases: TGTGCCAGCAGCTTAAGTCCTAGTAGCTCCTACAATGAGCAGTTCTTC. Translation: CASSLSPSSSYNEQFF.

The rearrangement uses TRBV7-2 and TRBJ2-7; the match to TRBD2 covers 12 bases. The junction had 0 bases not matched to a gene; V was cut back by 3 bases and J by 0 bases. Germline lookup yields CDR1 SGHTA and CDR2 FQGNSA. This CDR3 comprises 15 residues. The CDR3 sequence: CASSLTSGSSYEQYF. For the CDR3, the DNA is TGTGCCAGCAGCTTGACTAGCGGGAGCTCCTACGAGCAGTACTTC.

For the CDR3, the DNA is TGTGCCAGCAGGCGTCCCGGGACTAGCGGGAGGGTGAGCACAGATACGCAGTATTTT. Encoded protein: CASRRPGTSGRVSTDTQYF. The rearrangement joins TRBV11-2 to TRBJ2-3; 16 bases are a match to TRBD2. Germline assignment: CDR1 SGHAT and CDR2 FQNNGV. The V gene end was trimmed by 6 bases and the J gene end by 0 bases; junction bases not matched to a gene: 9. The length of the CDR3 is 19 residues.

V is TRBV15 and J is TRBJ2-3; D is possibly TRBD1 (6 bases). CDR1 is LNHNV and CDR2 is YYDKDF in the germline V gene (reference sequence). This CDR3 contains 17 residues. Trimming took off 2 bases at V and 1 base at J, with 16 bases between the two ends. CDR3 DNA sequence: TGTGCCACCAGCAGAAGCCTAGGGGGTGATGGCACAGATACGCAGTATTTT. It yields the protein CATSRSLGGDGTDTQYF.

The chain combines TRBV11-2 with TRBJ2-2; the D gene is possibly TRBD2 (6 bases). Germline V gene sequence: CDR1 SGHAT, CDR2 FQNNGV. V dropped 3 bases and J dropped 7 bases, with 15 bases sitting between them. The CDR3 totals 15 residues. CDR3 nucleotide sequence: TGTGCCAGCAGCTTTAGGCGGGATTCCCTCGGGGAGCTGTTTTTT. Translating gives CASSFRRDSLGELFF.

This clone was counted a single time. The chain has TRBV5-1 and TRBJ2-5; tentatively, D is TRBD2 (5 bases). CDR3 length equals 13 residues. Between the trimmed V and J ends, which lost 4 bases and 0 bases, there was a span of 7 bases. Germline loops: CDR1 SGHRS, CDR2 YFSETQ. The CDR3 DNA sequence: TGCGCCAGCAGCCCGGGAAACCAAGAGACCCAGTACTTC. Translated, it gives CASSPGNQETQYF.

The genes are TRBV30 and TRBJ1-1, with a possible D match to TRBD1 (5 bases). Germline V lookup: CDR1 GTSNPN, CDR2 SVGIG (reference sequence). The CDR3 totals 13 residues. V lost 3 bases to trimming and J lost 10 bases, with 18 bases between them. CDR3 sequence (DNA): TGTGCCTGGAGAAGTACAGGCGTGTTCGGAGCTTTCTTT. Translating it yields CAWRSTGVFGAFF.

This chain connects TRBV6-5 to TRBJ2-7; 10 bases map to TRBD2. Germline CDR1 MNHEY, CDR2 SVGAGI. Unmatched junction bases numbered 7, after V lost 6 bases and J lost 2 bases. The CDR3 has 15 residues. Written as DNA, the CDR3 is TGTGCCAGCAGCCCCGGGACTAGCGTTACCTACGAGCAGTACTTC. Translated: CASSPGTSVTYEQYF.

The chain carries TRBV28 and TRBJ2-5; 9 bases are a match to TRBD2. V shed 5 bases, J shed 5 bases, and the junction held 9 bases outside the gene matches. The CDR3 runs 15 residues. The germline CDR1 and CDR2 sequences are MDHEN and SYDVKM. CDR3 DNA sequence: TGTGCCAGCAGTATCAGCGGGAGGCCGGGGGAGACCCAGTACTTC. This codes for CASSISGRPGETQYF.

The table lists this clone with a count of one. This chain links TRBV9 with TRBJ1-2, with D unclear. V gave up 0 bases and J gave up 5 bases, with 14 bases separating them. Germline V CDR1 and CDR2: SGDLS, YYNGEE. There are 15 residues in the CDR3. CDR3 coding DNA: TGTGCCAGCAGCGTAGGTGGCACGCAAAAATATGGCTACACCTTC. Residues: CASSVGGTQKYGYTF. Drawing the rest from reference TRBV9 and TRBJ1-2, the complete variable domain is DSGVTQTPKHLITATGQRVTLRCSPRSGDLSVYWYQQSLDQGLQFLIQYYNGEERAKGNILERFSAQQFPDLHSELNLSSLELGDSALYFCASSVGGTQKYGYTFGSGTRLTVV.

J is TRBJ1-1 and V is TRBV20-1; D unclear. Trimming took 2 bases from V and 9 from J, leaving 7 bases between them. The V gene's germline CDR1 is DFQATT and CDR2 SNEGSKA (reference sequence). The CDR3 loop spans 10 amino acids. The CDR3 here is CSARLAQAFF. DNA of the CDR3: TGCAGTGCTAGATTAGCTCAAGCTTTCTTT.

The chain carries TRBV9 and TRBJ1-2; the D is unclear. The germline V gene has CDR1 SGDLS and CDR2 YYNGEE. V lost 0 bases and J 2 bases, leaving 8 bases between the germline ends. This CDR3 region has 14 residues. DNA for the CDR3: TGTGCCAGCAGCGTAGATAACACAAACTATGGCTACACCTTC. Its protein product is CASSVDNTNYGYTF.

The chain is built from TRBV6-5 and TRBJ2-3, with 10 bases aligning to TRBD2. This CDR3 contains 15 residues. Germline CDR1 MNHEY, CDR2 SVGAGI. V lost 5 bases and J lost 2; bases outside the gene matches: 4. The CDR3 sequence: CASSQLAGFTDTQYF. In DNA form, the CDR3 reads TGTGCCAGCAGTCAACTAGCGGGATTCACAGATACGCAGTATTTT.

V usage is TRBV6-5 and J usage is TRBJ1-2, with 8 positions matching TRBD1. The J segment lost 4 bases and the V segment lost 0 bases, leaving 4 bases of the junction unmatched. Per germline, CDR1 MNHEY and CDR2 SVGAGI. This CDR3 has 15 residues. This chain's CDR3 is CASSYSTGVAYGYTF. The CDR3 DNA sequence: TGTGCCAGCAGTTACTCGACAGGGGTGGCCTATGGCTACACCTTC.

The gene calls are TRBV9 and TRBJ2-7; 12 nucleotides agree with TRBD2. The length of the CDR3 is 15 residues. J gave up 4 bases and V 1 base, and 3 bases lay outside the gene matches. Germline lookup yields CDR1 SGDLS and CDR2 YYNGEE. The CDR3 reads CASSVLAGGIYEQYF. The CDR3 DNA is TGTGCCAGCAGCGTACTAGCGGGAGGGATTTACGAGCAGTACTTC.

The chain has TRBV28 and TRBJ1-2; TRBD1 aligns across 7 bases. Germline CDR1 and CDR2: MDHEN and SYDVKM. The CDR3 spans 14 residues. The trim removed 6 bases at V and 0 bases at J, leaving 4 bases unmatched. The CDR3 nucleotides read TGTGCCAGCAGCTGGACAGGAGCTAACTATGGCTACACCTTC. Translation gives CASSWTGANYGYTF.

This chain connects TRBV10-2 to TRBJ2-7, with D unclear. CDR1 and CDR2 from the germline V gene are WSHSY and SAAADI. Trimming stripped 0 bases from V and 6 bases from J, with 12 bases between. CDR3 size: 14 residues. The CDR3 region has the DNA TGCGCCAGCAGTGAGTCGACTCAACTCGGCGAGCAGTACTTC. Translated, it gives CASSESTQLGEQYF.

The chain carries TRBV7-3 and TRBJ2-7, with TRBD1 identical over 8 bases. Germline CDR1 SGHTA, CDR2 FQGTGA. V dropped 5 bases and J dropped 7; count of bases not matched to a gene: 10. The CDR3 loop spans 14 amino acids. The chain's CDR3 is CASSPSTGVGEQYF. The CDR3 DNA sequence: TGTGCCAGCAGCCCGTCGACAGGGGTGGGGGAGCAGTACTTC.

V and J are TRBV7-9 and TRBJ2-3; 10 bases are shared with TRBD2. The junction had 8 bases not matched to a gene; V was cut back by 0 bases and J by 2 bases. Looked up from germline, CDR1 is SEHNR and CDR2 is FQNEAQ (reference sequence). CDR3 length: 18 residues. The chain's CDR3 is CASSLARISGRTTDTQYF. CDR3 sequence (DNA): TGTGCCAGCAGCTTAGCGCGAATTAGCGGGAGGACCACAGATACGCAGTATTTT.

The chain is built from TRBV28 and TRBJ2-1, with TRBD2 as a possible D gene (6 bases). This CDR3 spans 16 amino acids. CDR1 and CDR2 from the germline V gene are MDHEN and SYDVKM. Trimming shortened V by 6 bases and J by 3 bases, and 18 bases separated the two germline ends. CDR3: CASRGIRENYYNEQFF. CDR3 DNA: TGTGCCAGCAGGGGGATCCGGGAGAACTACTACAATGAGCAGTTCTTC.

The table lists this clone with a count of one. The rearrangement joins TRBV27 to TRBJ2-1; 8 nucleotides align to TRBD2. This CDR3 is built from 16 residues. Germline V gives CDR1 MNHEY, CDR2 SMNVEV (reference sequence). V lost 2 bases, J lost 8 bases, and 11 bases stayed unmatched. CDR3 bases: TGTGCCAGCAGTTTAGGTCCCAGCGGGAGTGGAGATGAGCAGTTCTTC. It yields the protein CASSLGPSGSGDEQFF.

The rearrangement uses TRBV7-2 and TRBJ2-5, with 9 bases aligning to TRBD2. The CDR3 extends over 16 amino acids. With 1 base clipped from V and 9 bases from J, the junction kept 12 bases outside the gene matches. The germline CDR1 and CDR2 sequences are SGHTA and FQGNSA. CDR3 amino acids: CASSLEASGTPRSQYF. The DNA of the CDR3 is TGTGCCAGCAGCTTAGAGGCTAGCGGGACCCCCAGGTCCCAGTACTTC.